The rows below give T cell receptor beta chains drawn from one sample of a study of blood T cell repertoires in COVID-19. Libraries were prepared by immunoSEQ multiplex PCR; TCRdb keeps only in-frame clonotypes and omits some of them. The data show approximately 150,000 clones, about 80% seen once. Sequenced: peripheral blood. The receptors were sampled from a man aged 70-80 years who had recovered from COVID-19. The CDR3 runs from the conserved cysteine through the conserved F or W. D genes are given only for firm matches. Size is stated for part of the rows, as once, few or many counts, or as a class when the clone is expanded.

size: NA; V: TRBV6-1; J: TRBJ1-2; D: NA; DNA: TGTGCCAGCAGTGAAGTGCGGAACTATGGCTACACCTTC; CDR3: CASSEVRNYGYTF
size: once; V: TRBV24-1; J: TRBJ1-2; D: NA; DNA: TGTGCCACCAGTGATTTGCCCTCGGGGTCTGGCTATGGCTACACCTTC; CDR3: CATSDLPSGSGYGYTF
size: NA; V: TRBV29-1; J: TRBJ1-1; D: NA; DNA: TGCAGCGTTGAAGACGCATACAGGGTGAACACTGAAGCTTTCTTT; CDR3: CSVEDAYRVNTEAFF
size: NA; V: TRBV6-5; J: TRBJ2-1; D: NA; DNA: TGTGCCAGCAGTTACTCGATAGTAAATGAGCAGTTCTTC; CDR3: CASSYSIVNEQFF
size: few; V: TRBV5-1; J: TRBJ2-1; D: NA; DNA: TGCGCCAGCAGCTTGTGGTCAGGGAATCATGAGCAGTTCTTC; CDR3: CASSLWSGNHEQFF
size: NA; V: TRBV4-2; J: TRBJ2-3; D: TRBD2; DNA: TGTGCCAGCAGCCAGGGCGCTAGCGGGAGTCTCACAGATACGCAGTATTTT; CDR3: CASSQGASGSLTDTQYF
size: NA; V: TRBV4-1; J: TRBJ2-7; D: TRBD2; DNA: TGCGCCAGCAGCCAACCGGGCGGGGGCTACGAGCAGTACTTC; CDR3: CASSQPGGGYEQYF
size: NA; V: TRBV27; J: TRBJ1-6; D: NA; DNA: TGTGCCAGCAGTCCGTGGGGGAGGGGAGATAATTCACCCCTCCACTTT; CDR3: CASSPWGRGDNSPLHF
size: NA; V: TRBV4-3; J: TRBJ2-2; D: TRBD1; DNA: TGCGCCAGCAGCTCGGACAGGGGGCTCACCGGGGAGCTGTTTTTT; CDR3: CASSSDRGLTGELFF
size: NA; V: TRBV2; J: TRBJ2-7; D: TRBD1; DNA: TGTGCCAGCATTCAGGACAGGGGCGAGCAGTACTTC; CDR3: CASIQDRGEQYF
size: NA; V: TRBV11-2; J: TRBJ2-1; D: NA; DNA: TGTGCCAGCAGGGCGGGGCATGAGCAGTTCTTC; CDR3: CASRAGHEQFF
size: NA; V: TRBV19; J: TRBJ1-1; D: NA; DNA: TGTGCCAGGCCAGAAAGCAGGGAGAACACTGAAGCTTTCTTT; CDR3: CARPESRENTEAFF
size: NA; V: TRBV7-9; J: TRBJ2-5; D: TRBD1; DNA: TGTGCCAGCAGCTCCGCCGACAGGGTACAGACCCAGTACTTC; CDR3: CASSSADRVQTQYF
size: NA; V: TRBV5-1; J: TRBJ2-7; D: NA; DNA: TGCGCCAGCAGCTCGCCGGGGCGGGGCACCTACGAGCAGTACTTC; CDR3: CASSSPGRGTYEQYF
size: NA; V: TRBV7-9; J: TRBJ2-7; D: TRBD2; DNA: TGTGCCAGCAGCTACCGGGGGGAGCATGGGCAGTACTTC; CDR3: CASSYRGEHGQYF
size: NA; V: TRBV4-1; J: TRBJ1-2; D: TRBD1; DNA: TGCGCCAGCAGCCAAGGACAGGGGGGTAACAACTATGGCTACACCTTC; CDR3: CASSQGQGGNNYGYTF
size: once; V: TRBV11-2; J: TRBJ1-1; D: NA; DNA: TGTGCCAGCAGCCCCGGATGGAGCACGAACACTGAAGCTTTCTTT; CDR3: CASSPGWSTNTEAFF
size: NA; V: TRBV16; J: TRBJ1-4; D: TRBD1; DNA: TGTGCCAGCAGCCGCCGGACAGGGGGGTATGAAAAACTGTTTTTT; CDR3: CASSRRTGGYEKLFF
size: NA; V: TRBV4-1; J: TRBJ2-7; D: TRBD2; DNA: TGCGCCAGCAGCCACTTAGCGGGAAACTACTACGAGCAGTACTTC; CDR3: CASSHLAGNYYEQYF
size: NA; V: TRBV24-1; J: TRBJ2-1; D: TRBD2; DNA: TGTGCCACCGGGACTAGCTTCAACAATGAGCAGTTCTTC; CDR3: CATGTSFNNEQFF
size: NA; V: TRBV10-3; J: TRBJ2-1; D: TRBD2; DNA: TGTGCCATCAGTGAGGAGACTAGCGGATACTACAATGAGCAGTTCTTC; CDR3: CAISEETSGYYNEQFF
size: NA; V: TRBV7-6; J: TRBJ2-3; D: NA; DNA: TGTGCCAGCAGCTTAGCTTCCCCCGGGGTAGATACGCAGTATTTT; CDR3: CASSLASPGVDTQYF
size: NA; V: TRBV7-9; J: TRBJ1-2; D: NA; DNA: TGTGCCAGCAGCTCGTCAGGGACCGCGGGGGGCTACACCTTC; CDR3: CASSSSGTAGGYTF
size: NA; V: TRBV24-1; J: TRBJ2-3; D: TRBD2; DNA: TGTGCCACCAGTACTAGCGGGAGAACAGATACGCAGTATTTT; CDR3: CATSTSGRTDTQYF